This TCR beta chain derives from a study of blood T cells in healthy people across ages. Findings and caveats of the study: Per million T cells, the diversity of TCR beta decreased roughly linearly as age advanced. Percentage of naive T cells showed a strong correlation with TCR beta diversity.

This CDR3 has 14 residues. The V gene's germline CDR1 is SGHTA and CDR2 FQGNSA. Healthy Russian Caucasian donors spanned ages roughly 6 to 90 years. Concerning this clonotype: Its antigen is unknown.

A J-beta primer mix and a sample-barcoded 5' primer were used in a second PCR of roughly 7 to 12 cycles. TCRdb re-analysed the 5' RACE reads in MiXCR, keeping a single row per CDR3 protein. Among hundreds of thousands of distinct CDR3 sequences, 58% were seen once, and the ten largest hold around 37%. The origin of this receptor is a man aged 60 to 69 in good health. The gene calls are TRBV7-2 and TRBJ2-1, with D maybe TRBD1 (5 bases). Near its end, the DNA agrees better with TRBJ2-7, so the J call may be wrong. The sequenced material came from blood. The CDR3 DNA is TGTGCCAGCAGCTTAGGGGCAGGGAAAGATGAGCAGTACTTC. Translating it yields CASSLGAGKDEQYF.